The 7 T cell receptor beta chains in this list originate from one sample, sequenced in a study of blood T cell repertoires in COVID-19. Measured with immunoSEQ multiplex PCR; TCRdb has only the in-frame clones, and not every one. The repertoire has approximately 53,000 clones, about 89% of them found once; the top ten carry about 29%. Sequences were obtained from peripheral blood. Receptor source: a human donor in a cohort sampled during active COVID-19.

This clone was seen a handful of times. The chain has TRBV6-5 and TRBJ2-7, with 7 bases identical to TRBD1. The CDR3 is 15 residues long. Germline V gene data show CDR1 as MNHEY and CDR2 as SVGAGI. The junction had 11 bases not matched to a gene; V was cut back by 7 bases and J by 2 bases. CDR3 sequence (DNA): TGTGCCAGCAAGAGCCAGACAGGGAACCCCTACGAGCAGTACTTC. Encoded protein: CASKSQTGNPYEQYF.

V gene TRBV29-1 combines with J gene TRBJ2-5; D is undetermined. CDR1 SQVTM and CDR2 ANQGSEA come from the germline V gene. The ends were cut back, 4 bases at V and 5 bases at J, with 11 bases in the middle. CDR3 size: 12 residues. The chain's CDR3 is CSVVWADETQYF. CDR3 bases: TGCAGCGTTGTCTGGGCTGACGAGACCCAGTACTTC.

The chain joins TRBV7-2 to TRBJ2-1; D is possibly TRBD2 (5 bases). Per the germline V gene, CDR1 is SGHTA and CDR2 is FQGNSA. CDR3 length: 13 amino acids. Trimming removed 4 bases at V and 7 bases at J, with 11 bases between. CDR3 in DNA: TGTGCCAGCAGCTCACTTTCGGGGAATGAGCAGTTCTTC. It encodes CASSSLSGNEQFF.

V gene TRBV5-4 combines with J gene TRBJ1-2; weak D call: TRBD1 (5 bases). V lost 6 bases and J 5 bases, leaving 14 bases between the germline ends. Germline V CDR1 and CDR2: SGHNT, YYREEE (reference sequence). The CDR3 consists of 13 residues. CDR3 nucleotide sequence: TGTGCCAGCACGTTGGTGGGGGGATATGGCTACACCTTC. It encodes CASTLVGGYGYTF.

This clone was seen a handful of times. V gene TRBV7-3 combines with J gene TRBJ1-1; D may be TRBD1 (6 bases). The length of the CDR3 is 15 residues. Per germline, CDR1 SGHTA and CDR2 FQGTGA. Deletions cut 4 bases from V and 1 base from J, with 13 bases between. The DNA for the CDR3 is TGTGCCAGCAGCTCGACTCGGGGACAGAACACTGAAGCTTTCTTT. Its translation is CASSSTRGQNTEAFF.

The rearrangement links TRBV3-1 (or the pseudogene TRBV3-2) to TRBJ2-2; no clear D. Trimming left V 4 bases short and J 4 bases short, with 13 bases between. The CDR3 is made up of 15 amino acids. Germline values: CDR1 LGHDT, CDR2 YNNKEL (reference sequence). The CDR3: CASSLKARSTGELFF. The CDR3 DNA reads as TGTGCCAGCAGCCTTAAAGCAAGAAGCACCGGGGAGCTGTTTTTT.

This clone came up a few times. The CDR3 nucleotides read TGTGCCAGCAGCTTAGACAGGGGCGGCTACACCTTC. Protein product: CASSLDRGGYTF. J is TRBJ1-2 and V is TRBV7-2, with 7 bases fitting TRBD1. Germline V gene lookup returns CDR1 SGHTA and CDR2 FQGNSA. V shed 1 base and J 8 bases; nucleotides not matched to a gene: 1. This CDR3 has 12 residues.